Following are 3 T cell receptor beta chains from one sample sequenced in a study of brain T cells in children with intractable seizures. The method was immunoSEQ multiplex PCR; TCRdb's version includes in-frame clones alone and lacks a portion of them. The sample has about 20,000 clones, 94% seen once; the top ten hold about 6%. This sample comprised peripheral blood, obtained at surgery. The source is a boy younger than 18 with focal cortical dysplasia and intractable seizures.

In regard to this clone: The sample has other DNA sequences that encode this CDR3 too. This rearrangement joins TRBV2 to TRBJ2-4; D is possibly TRBD2 (5 bases). The V end was cut by 1 base, the J end by 1 base, with 5 bases between. The CDR3 contains 14 residues. Germline values: CDR1 SNHLY, CDR2 FYNNEI. In DNA form, the CDR3 reads TGTGCCAGCAGTGAAGGAGGGGCCAAAAACATTCAGTACTTC. The encoded protein is CASSEGGAKNIQYF. The full variable domain, in which reference TRBV2 and TRBJ2-4 provide the parts outside the CDR3, is EPEVTQTPSHQVTQMGQEVILRCVPISNHLYFYWYRQILGQKVEFLVSFYNNEISEKSEIFDDQFSVERPDGSNFTLKIRSTKLEDSAMYFCASSEGGAKNIQYFGAGTRLSVL.

This rearrangement joins TRBV25-1 to TRBJ2-5; no firm D call. V was clipped by 5 bases and J by 4 bases, with 11 bases between them. The V gene's germline CDR1 is MGHDK and CDR2 SYGVNS. The CDR3 length is 13 residues. For the CDR3, the DNA is TGTGCCAGCAGTCCGACCCCGGGAGAGACCCAGTACTTC. This gives the protein CASSPTPGETQYF.

The chain links TRBV6-1 to TRBJ2-7, with D tentatively TRBD2 (5 bases). From germline, CDR1 is MNHNS and CDR2 SASEGT. The CDR3 length is 10 residues. The ends were cut back, 3 bases at V and 10 bases at J, with 7 bases in the middle. The chain's CDR3 is CASSEWTQYF. DNA of the CDR3: TGTGCCAGCAGTGAGTGGACTCAGTACTTC.